The source of this TCR beta chain is a study of CXCR3-negative and CXCR3-positive naive CD8 T cells. The study's findings and limits: CXCR3-positive naive cells carried more hydrophobic TRB CDR3s than CXCR3-negative ones.

The method, 5' RACE with UMI labels, was used to prepare the TRB cDNA libraries. TCRdb reprocessed the 5' RACE reads and stores each CDR3 protein as one record, lacking DNA. The ten most abundant clones cover 0.38% of a sample with some 110,000 distinct CDR3 sequences. CDR1 and CDR2 from the germline V gene are PRHDT and FYEKMQ (reference sequence). The CDR3 is 14 residues long. Details on this clonotype: Its antigen is unknown.

Sequenced material: naive CXCR3+ CD8+ T cells from blood. The subset: CD45RO-CCR7+CD27+CD95- naive CD8+ T cells expressing CXCR3 (TNR3+). This receptor was identified in a human donor in good health. Some clones in this sample may be carry-over from other donors' samples. V usage is TRBV13 and J usage is TRBJ2-5; TCRdb outputs TRBD1, but without DNA this stays unchecked. This CDR3 is CASMVTGIMKTQYF.